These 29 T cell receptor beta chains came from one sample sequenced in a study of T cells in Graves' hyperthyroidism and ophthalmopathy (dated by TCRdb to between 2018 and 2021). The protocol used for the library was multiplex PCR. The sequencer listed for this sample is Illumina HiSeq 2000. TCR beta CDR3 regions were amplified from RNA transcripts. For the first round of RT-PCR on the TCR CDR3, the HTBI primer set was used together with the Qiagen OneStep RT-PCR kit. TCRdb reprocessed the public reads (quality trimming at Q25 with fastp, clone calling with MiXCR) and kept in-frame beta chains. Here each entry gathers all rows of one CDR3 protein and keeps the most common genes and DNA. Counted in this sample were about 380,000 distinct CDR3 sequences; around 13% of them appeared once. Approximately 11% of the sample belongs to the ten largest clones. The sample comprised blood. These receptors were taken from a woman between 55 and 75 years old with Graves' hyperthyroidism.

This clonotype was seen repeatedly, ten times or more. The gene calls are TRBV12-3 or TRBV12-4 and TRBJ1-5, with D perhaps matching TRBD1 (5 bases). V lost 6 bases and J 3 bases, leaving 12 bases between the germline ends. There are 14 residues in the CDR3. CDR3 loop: CASSQPGPNQPQHF. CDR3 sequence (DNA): TGTGCCAGCAGCCAACCGGGACCCAATCAGCCCCAGCATTTT.

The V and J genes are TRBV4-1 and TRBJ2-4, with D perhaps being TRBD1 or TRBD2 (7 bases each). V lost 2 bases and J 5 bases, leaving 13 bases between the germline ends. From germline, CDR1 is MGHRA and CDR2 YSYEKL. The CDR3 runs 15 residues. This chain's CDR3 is CASSQQGGSQNIQYF. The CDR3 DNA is TGCGCCAGCAGCCAACAGGGGGGGAGTCAAAACATTCAGTACTTC.

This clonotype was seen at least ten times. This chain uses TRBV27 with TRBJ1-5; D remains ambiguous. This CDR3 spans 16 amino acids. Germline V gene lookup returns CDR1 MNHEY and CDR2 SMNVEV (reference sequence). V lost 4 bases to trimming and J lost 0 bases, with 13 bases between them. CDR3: CASSSSGRYSNQPQHF. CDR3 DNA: TGTGCCAGCAGTTCCTCCGGGCGGTATAGCAATCAGCCCCAGCATTTT.

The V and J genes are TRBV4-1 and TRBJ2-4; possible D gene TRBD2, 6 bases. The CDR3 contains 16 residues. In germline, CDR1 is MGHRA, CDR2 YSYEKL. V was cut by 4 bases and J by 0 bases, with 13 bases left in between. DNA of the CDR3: TGCGCCAGCAGCCTCCTGGGCGGGGTAGCCAAAAACATTCAGTACTTC. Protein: CASSLLGGVAKNIQYF.

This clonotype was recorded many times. The CDR3 nucleotides are TGTGCCAGCAGTTCCGGGACAGGGGGCCGGGGTGAGCAGTTCTTC. It encodes CASSSGTGGRGEQFF. The chain has TRBV28 and TRBJ2-1; 12 bases fit TRBD1. The length of the CDR3 is 15 residues. Germline values: CDR1 MDHEN, CDR2 SYDVKM. Trimming took 4 bases from V and 9 from J; bases not matched to a gene: 7.

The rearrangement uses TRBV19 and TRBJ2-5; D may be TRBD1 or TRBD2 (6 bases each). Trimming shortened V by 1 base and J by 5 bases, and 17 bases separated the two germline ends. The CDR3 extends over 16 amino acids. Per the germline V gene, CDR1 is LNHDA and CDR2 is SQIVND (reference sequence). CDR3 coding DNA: TGTGCCAGTAGTATAGGGGGGGCAGGGGTAGGGGAGACCCAGTACTTC. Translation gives CASSIGGAGVGETQYF.

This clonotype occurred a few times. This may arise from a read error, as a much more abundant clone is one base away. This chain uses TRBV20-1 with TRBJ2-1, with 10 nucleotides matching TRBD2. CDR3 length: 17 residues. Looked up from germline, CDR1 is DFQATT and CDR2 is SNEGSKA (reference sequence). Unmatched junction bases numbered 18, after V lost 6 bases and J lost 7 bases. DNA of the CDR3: TGCAGTGCAGCAATATCCAGAGCGGGAGGGCCAAGGAATGAGCAGTTCTTC. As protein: CSAAISRAGGPRNEQFF.

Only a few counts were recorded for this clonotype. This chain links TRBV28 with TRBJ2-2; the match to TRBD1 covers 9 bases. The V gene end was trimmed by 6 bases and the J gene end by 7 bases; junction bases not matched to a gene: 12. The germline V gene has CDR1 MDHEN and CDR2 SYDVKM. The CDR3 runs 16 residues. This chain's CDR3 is CASSSTGTGYGGELFF. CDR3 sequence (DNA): TGTGCCAGCAGCTCCACCGGGACAGGGTACGGCGGGGAGCTGTTTTTT. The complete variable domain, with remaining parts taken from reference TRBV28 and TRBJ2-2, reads DVKVTQSSRYLVKRTGEKVFLECVQDMDHENMFWYRQDPGLGLRLIYFSYDVKMKEKGDIPEGYSVSREKKERFSLILESASTNQTSMYLCASSSTGTGYGGELFFGEGSRLTVL.

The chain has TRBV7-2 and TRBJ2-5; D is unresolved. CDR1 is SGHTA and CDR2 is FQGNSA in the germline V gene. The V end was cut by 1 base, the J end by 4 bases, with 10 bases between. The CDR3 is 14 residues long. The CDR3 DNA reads TGTGCCAGCAGCTTAGTATGGGTTCGAGAGACCCAGTACTTC. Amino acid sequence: CASSLVWVRETQYF.

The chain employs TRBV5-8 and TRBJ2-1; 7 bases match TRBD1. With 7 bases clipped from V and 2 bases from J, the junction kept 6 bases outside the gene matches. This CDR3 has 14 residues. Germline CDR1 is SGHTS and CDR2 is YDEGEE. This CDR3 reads CASYRTGPYNEQFF. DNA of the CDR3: TGTGCCAGCTACCGGACAGGCCCCTACAATGAGCAGTTCTTC.

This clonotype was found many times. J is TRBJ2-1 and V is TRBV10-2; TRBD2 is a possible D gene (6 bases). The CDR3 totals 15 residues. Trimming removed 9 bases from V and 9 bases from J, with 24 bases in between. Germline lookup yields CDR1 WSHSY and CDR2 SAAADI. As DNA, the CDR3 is TGCGCCAGTCGCGGGGTTAGGCAGCTCGGCATTGAGCAGTTCTTC. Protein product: CASRGVRQLGIEQFF.

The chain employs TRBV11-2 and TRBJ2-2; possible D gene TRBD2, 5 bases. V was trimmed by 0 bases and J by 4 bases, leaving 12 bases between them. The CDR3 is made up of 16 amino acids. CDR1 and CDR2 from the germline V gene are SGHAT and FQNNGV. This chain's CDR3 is CASSLEASRGTGELFF. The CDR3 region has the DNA TGTGCCAGCAGCTTAGAGGCCTCCCGGGGCACCGGGGAGCTGTTTTTT.

This chain's CDR3 is CASSRGTAGVTNEKLFF. The CDR3 region has the DNA TGCGCCAGCAGCCGTGGGACAGCGGGCGTCACTAATGAAAAACTGTTTTTT. The chain links TRBV5-1 to TRBJ1-4; 7 nucleotides align to TRBD1. Germline CDR1 SGHRS, CDR2 YFSETQ. The junction had 11 bases not matched to a gene; V was cut back by 4 bases and J by 2 bases. The CDR3 is made up of 17 amino acids.

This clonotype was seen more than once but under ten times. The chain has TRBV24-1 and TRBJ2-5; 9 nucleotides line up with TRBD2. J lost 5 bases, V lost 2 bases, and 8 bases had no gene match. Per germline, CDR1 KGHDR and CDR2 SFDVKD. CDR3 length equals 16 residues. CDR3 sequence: CATSDYGREGSETQYF. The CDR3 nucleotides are TGTGCCACCAGTGATTACGGGCGGGAGGGCTCGGAGACCCAGTACTTC.

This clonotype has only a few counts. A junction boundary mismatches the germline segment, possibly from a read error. The CDR3 DNA sequence: TGTGCCAGCAGTTATGGGCTAGCGGGGTCTCCGGGGCACTTC. It specifies CASSYGLAGSPGHF. The chain recombines TRBV6-1 with TRBJ2-7; 9 bases line up with TRBD2. This CDR3 is 14 amino acids long. From germline, CDR1 is MNHNS and CDR2 SASEGT.

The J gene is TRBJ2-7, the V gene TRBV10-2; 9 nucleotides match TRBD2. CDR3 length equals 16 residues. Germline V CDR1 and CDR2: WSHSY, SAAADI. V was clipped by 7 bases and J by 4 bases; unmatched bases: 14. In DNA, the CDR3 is TGCGCCAGCACCTCAACTACTAGCGGGCTCGCTTACGAGCAGTACTTC. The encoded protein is CASTSTTSGLAYEQYF.

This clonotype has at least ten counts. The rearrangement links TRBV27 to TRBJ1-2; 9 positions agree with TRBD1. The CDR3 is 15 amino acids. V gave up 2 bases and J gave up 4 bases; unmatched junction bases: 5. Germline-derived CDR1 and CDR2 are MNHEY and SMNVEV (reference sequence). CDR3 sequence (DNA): TGTGCCAGCAGTTTAACGGGACAGGGTGTCTATGGCTACACCTTC. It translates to CASSLTGQGVYGYTF.

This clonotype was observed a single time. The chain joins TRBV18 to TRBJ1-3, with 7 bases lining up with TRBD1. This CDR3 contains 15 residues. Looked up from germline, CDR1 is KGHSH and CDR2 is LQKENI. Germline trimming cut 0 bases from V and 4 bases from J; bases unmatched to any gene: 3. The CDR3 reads CASSPPGQAGNTIYF. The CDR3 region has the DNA TGTGCCAGCTCACCACCCGGACAGGCCGGAAACACCATATATTTT. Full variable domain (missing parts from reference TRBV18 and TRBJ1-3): NAGVMQNPRHLVRRRGQEARLRCSPMKGHSHVYWYRQLPEEGLKFMVYLQKENIIDESGMPKERFSAEFPKEGPSILRIQQVVRGDSAAYFCASSPPGQAGNTIYFGEGSWLTVV.

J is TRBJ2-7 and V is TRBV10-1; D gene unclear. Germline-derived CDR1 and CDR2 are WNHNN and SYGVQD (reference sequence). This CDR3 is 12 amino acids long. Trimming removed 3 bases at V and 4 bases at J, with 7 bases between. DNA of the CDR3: TGCGCCAGCAGTGACACCCTATACGAGCAGTACTTC. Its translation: CASSDTLYEQYF.

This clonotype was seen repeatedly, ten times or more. The CDR3, as DNA: TGTGCCAGCAGCCCCAAAATCGAGAGGTCATGGACTGAAGCTTTCTTT. It yields the protein CASSPKIERSWTEAFF. The V and J genes are TRBV3-1 and TRBJ1-1, with D unresolved. Germline assignment: CDR1 LGHDT and CDR2 YNNKEL (reference sequence). The ends were cut back, 4 bases at V and 5 bases at J, with 20 bases in the middle. This CDR3 is built from 16 residues.

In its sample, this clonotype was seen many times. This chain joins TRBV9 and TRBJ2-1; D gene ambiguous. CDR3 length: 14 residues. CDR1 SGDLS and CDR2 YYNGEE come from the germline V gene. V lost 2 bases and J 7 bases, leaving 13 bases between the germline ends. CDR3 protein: CASSVLNLGNEQFF. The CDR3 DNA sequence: TGTGCCAGCAGCGTCTTAAACCTCGGGAATGAGCAGTTCTTC.

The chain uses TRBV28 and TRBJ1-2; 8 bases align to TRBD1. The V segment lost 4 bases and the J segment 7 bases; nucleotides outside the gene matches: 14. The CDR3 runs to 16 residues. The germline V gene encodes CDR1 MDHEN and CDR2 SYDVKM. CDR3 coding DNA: TGTGCCAGCAGTTCAGGGGGCTTCTCGGGTACACGTGGCTACACCTTC. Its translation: CASSSGGFSGTRGYTF.

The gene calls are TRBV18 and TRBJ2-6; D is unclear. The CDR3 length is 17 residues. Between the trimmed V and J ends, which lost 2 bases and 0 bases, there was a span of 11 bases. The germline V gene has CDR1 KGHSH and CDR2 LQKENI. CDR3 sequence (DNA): TGTGCCAGCTCACCATTTACGCGTAGCTCTGGGGCCAACGTCCTGACTTTC. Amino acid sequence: CASSPFTRSSGANVLTF.

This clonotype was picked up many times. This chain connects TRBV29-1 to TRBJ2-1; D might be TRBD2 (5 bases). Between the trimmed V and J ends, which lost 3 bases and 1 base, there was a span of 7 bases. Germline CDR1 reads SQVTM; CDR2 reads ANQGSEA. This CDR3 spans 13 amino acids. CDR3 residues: CSVEDSSYNEQFF. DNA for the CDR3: TGCAGCGTTGAGGACTCATCCTACAATGAGCAGTTCTTC.

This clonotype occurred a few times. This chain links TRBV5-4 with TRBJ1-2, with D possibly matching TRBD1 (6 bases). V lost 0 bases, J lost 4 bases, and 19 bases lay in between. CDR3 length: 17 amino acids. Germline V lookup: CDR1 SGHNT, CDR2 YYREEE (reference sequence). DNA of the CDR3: TGTGCCAGCAGCTTGGGAGGAGGACAGCACACCGGCTATGGCTACACCTTC. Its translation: CASSLGGGQHTGYGYTF.

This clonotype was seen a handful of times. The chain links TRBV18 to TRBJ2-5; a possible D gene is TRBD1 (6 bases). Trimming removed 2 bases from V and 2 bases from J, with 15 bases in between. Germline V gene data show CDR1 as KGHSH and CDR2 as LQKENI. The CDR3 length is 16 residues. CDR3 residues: CASSPTRGQIQETQYF. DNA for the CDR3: TGTGCCAGCTCACCAACTCGAGGACAGATACAAGAGACCCAGTACTTC.

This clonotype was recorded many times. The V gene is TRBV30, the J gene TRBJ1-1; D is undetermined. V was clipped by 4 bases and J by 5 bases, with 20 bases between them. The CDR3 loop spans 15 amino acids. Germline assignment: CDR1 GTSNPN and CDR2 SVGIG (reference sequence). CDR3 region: CAWTAPRKGRTEAFF. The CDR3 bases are TGTGCCTGGACTGCTCCTCGGAAAGGGAGGACTGAAGCTTTCTTT.

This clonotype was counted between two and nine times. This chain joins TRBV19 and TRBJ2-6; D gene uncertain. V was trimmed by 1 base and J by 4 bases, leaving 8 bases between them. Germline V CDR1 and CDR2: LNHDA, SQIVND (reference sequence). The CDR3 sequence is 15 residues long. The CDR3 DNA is TGTGCCAGTAGTATAGGGGCGCTCGGGGCCAACGTCCTGACTTTC. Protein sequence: CASSIGALGANVLTF.

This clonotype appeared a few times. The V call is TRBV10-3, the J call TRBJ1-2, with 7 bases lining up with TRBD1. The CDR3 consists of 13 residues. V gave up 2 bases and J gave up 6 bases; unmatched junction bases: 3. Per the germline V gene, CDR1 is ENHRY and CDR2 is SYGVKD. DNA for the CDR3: TGTGCCATCAGTGAGCCCACAGGGGATGGCTACACCTTC. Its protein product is CAISEPTGDGYTF.